The 13 T cell receptor beta chains listed next were all sequenced from one sample in a study of beta chain features in type 1 diabetes. Findings of the study overall: In all four CD4+ subsets, TCRB CDR3 length was significantly, moderately reduced in type 1 diabetes.

Their antigen targets remain unknown. Reverse transcribing all isolated RNA meant expressed TCRB transcripts were sequenced. Some clones are missing from TCRdb's copy, which holds only in-frame ones; the method was immunoSEQ multiplex PCR. Among 200,000 to 250,000 clones listed, more than 11% were seen once. Material for sequencing was naive CD4+ T cells from blood. The receptors come from a man aged 25 to 45 with type 1 diabetes.

This clone was counted between two and nine times. The chain uses TRBV4-1 and TRBJ1-2, with D tentatively TRBD1 (5 bases). The ends were cut back, 0 bases at V and 7 bases at J, with 12 bases in the middle. The CDR3 extends over 14 amino acids. Germline CDR1 MGHRA, CDR2 YSYEKL. The CDR3 sequence: CASSQDSRAIGYTF. The CDR3 DNA sequence: TGCGCCAGCAGCCAAGATTCCAGGGCCATTGGCTACACCTTC.

This clone was seen a handful of times. This sequence joins TRBV30 and TRBJ2-7; D ambiguous. V lost 2 bases and J lost 2, with 10 bases in between. The CDR3 runs to 13 residues. The germline gives CDR1 GTSNPN, CDR2 SVGIG (reference sequence). This CDR3 reads CAWSTHTTYEQYF. CDR3 coding DNA: TGTGCCTGGAGTACGCACACAACCTACGAGCAGTACTTC.

The V and J genes are TRBV5-1 and TRBJ2-7; the D gene is possibly TRBD2 (6 bases). Germline CDR1 reads SGHRS; CDR2 reads YFSETQ. The CDR3 loop spans 15 amino acids. V lost 0 bases, J lost 0 bases, and 10 bases lay in between. CDR3 amino acids: CASSLGGESSYEQYF. The DNA for the CDR3 is TGCGCCAGCAGCTTGGGCGGGGAAAGCTCCTACGAGCAGTACTTC.

In this sample, this clone turned up a few times. CDR3 residues: CASSLAVRAADTQYF. CDR3 DNA sequence: TGTGCCAGCAGCTTAGCTGTCAGGGCGGCAGATACGCAGTATTTT. The rearrangement links TRBV7-9 to TRBJ2-3; tentatively, D is TRBD1 (5 bases). V gave up 0 bases and J gave up 4 bases, with 11 bases separating them. The CDR3 runs 15 residues. From germline, CDR1 is SEHNR and CDR2 FQNEAQ (reference sequence).

CDR3 coding DNA: TGCGCCAGCAGCCTGGGACAGGCTAACTATGGCTACACCTTC. It encodes CASSLGQANYGYTF. The chain combines TRBV5-1 with TRBJ1-2; the match to TRBD1 covers 8 bases. The CDR3 totals 14 residues. V shed 4 bases, J shed 0 bases, and the junction held 2 bases outside the gene matches. Germline CDR1 and CDR2: SGHRS and YFSETQ.

The chain carries TRBV5-4 and TRBJ2-2, with 12 bases fitting TRBD1. The ends lost 0 bases at V and 13 bases at J; junction bases unmatched: 10. CDR3 length equals 16 residues. CDR1 is SGHNT, CDR2 YYREEE, per germline (reference sequence). The CDR3, as DNA: TGTGCCAGCAGCTTGGGAGGGACAGGGGGCATCGATGGGCTGTTTTTT. As protein: CASSLGGTGGIDGLFF.

This clone was seen more than once but under ten times. This chain uses TRBV29-1 with TRBJ2-3; 7 bases are a match to TRBD1. Germline CDR1 reads SQVTM; CDR2 reads ANQGSEA. The CDR3 is 12 amino acids. J gave up 6 bases and V 3 bases, and 3 bases lay outside the gene matches. Here the CDR3 DNA reads TGCAGCGTTGACAGGGGGAAGGATACGCAGTATTTT. It encodes CSVDRGKDTQYF.

The V call is TRBV30, the J call TRBJ1-1; 7 bases agree with TRBD1. The CDR3 length is 13 residues. The germline V gene encodes CDR1 GTSNPN and CDR2 SVGIG (reference sequence). J was trimmed by 7 bases and V by 0 bases; bases with no gene match: 5. CDR3 nucleotide sequence: TGTGCCTGGAGTGTATCCCGACAGGGTGAAGCTTTCTTT. Translation: CAWSVSRQGEAFF.

This clone was counted only a few times. This rearrangement joins TRBV10-3 to TRBJ1-2, with 7 bases fitting TRBD1. CDR1 is ENHRY and CDR2 is SYGVKD in the germline V gene. The CDR3 runs to 13 residues. V lost 6 bases to trimming and J lost 3 bases; unmatched junction nucleotides: 4. Here the CDR3 reads CAIRAGTDYGYTF. The CDR3 nucleotides are TGTGCCATCAGAGCAGGGACAGACTATGGCTACACCTTC.

This clone occurred a few times. The chain couples TRBV6-1 to TRBJ1-2; TRBD1 agrees at 8 bases. The germline V gene encodes CDR1 MNHNS and CDR2 SASEGT. Unmatched junction bases numbered 4, after V lost 6 bases and J lost 4 bases. The CDR3 extends over 13 amino acids. This CDR3 reads CASRRQGAYGYTF. Written as DNA, the CDR3 is TGTGCCAGCAGGCGGCAGGGGGCCTATGGCTACACCTTC.

This clone was counted between two and nine times. The chain couples TRBV4-1 to TRBJ1-3; D gene unclear. The V and J ends lost 4 bases and 0 bases respectively, with 13 bases between them. The CDR3 sequence is 16 residues long. Germline V gives CDR1 MGHRA, CDR2 YSYEKL. In DNA form, the CDR3 reads TGCGCCAGCAGCCTCAACCACCCCAGCTCTGGAAACACCATATATTTT. It specifies CASSLNHPSSGNTIYF.

There are a few counts of this clone. The chain combines TRBV7-2 with TRBJ1-5; D is unresolved. Per germline, CDR1 SGHTA and CDR2 FQGNSA. The CDR3 has 14 residues. V was pared by 1 base and J by 1 base, with 5 bases between. CDR3 nucleotide sequence: TGTGCCAGCAGCTTAGGGAGGAGCAATCAGCCCCAGCATTTT. Its translation is CASSLGRSNQPQHF.

Remarks on this clone: It is unclear where the CDR3 begins or ends on the DNA, so no DNA is shown, and the CDR3 is as TCRdb lists it. This rearrangement joins TRBV12-5 to TRBJ2-5; the listed D gene, TRBD2, was not tested against the DNA. 12 amino acids form the CDR3, both terminal residues included. The V gene's germline CDR1 is LGHNT and CDR2 FRNRAP. CDR3 sequence: CASGLERETQYF.